The 24 T cell receptor beta chains given below trace back to one sample, sequenced in a study of a mutant IDH1 vaccine in newly diagnosed glioma (dated by TCRdb to the early 2020s). Interpreted using the paper, the time point label stands for: week 11, during vaccination. Each vaccine dose, consisting of 300 ug of a 20-mer mutant IDH1 peptide in Montanide, was administered subcutaneously with topical imiquimod. The library was generated by the immunoSEQ multiplex PCR assay. TCRdb took over this immuneACCESS table, retaining in-frame rearrangements with V and J assigned. Such tables are incomplete; in checked studies, under half of the missing clones stem from an unresolved V gene, and the remainder is unexplained. This sample gives around 31,000 clones in total; 90% of them show up just once. The top ten clones comprise less than 25% of the sample. Their specific antigens are unknown. Sample: PBMCs, taken from a glioma patient whose treatment included an IDH1 peptide vaccine. The receptors derive from a man younger than 30 with glioma.

The chain has TRBV28 and TRBJ1-2, with 12 bases fitting TRBD1. Germline loops: CDR1 MDHEN, CDR2 SYDVKM. Trimming took 4 bases from V and 8 from J; bases not matched to a gene: 8. This CDR3 is built from 15 residues. The DNA for the CDR3 is TGTGCCAGCAGTTCCCCGGGACAGGGGGCGATGGGCTACACCTTC. It specifies CASSSPGQGAMGYTF.

This chain connects TRBV7-9 to TRBJ1-2; D not certain. The CDR3 has 12 amino acids. Trimming took 1 base from V and 4 from J, leaving 4 bases between them. Germline-derived CDR1 and CDR2 are SEHNR and FQNEAQ (reference sequence). CDR3 bases: TGTGCCAGCAGCTTAGGAATCTATGGCTACACCTTC. Amino acids: CASSLGIYGYTF.

V is TRBV5-6 and J is TRBJ1-3; 11 bases align to TRBD1. Germline CDR1 SGHDT, CDR2 YYEEEE. Trimming at V came to 3 bases and at J to 2 bases, leaving 7 bases not matched to a gene. The CDR3 spans 17 residues. CDR3 DNA: TGTGCCAGCAGCTGGGCCGGGACAGGGGGTACTGGAAACACCATATATTTT. It yields the protein CASSWAGTGGTGNTIYF.

The V call is TRBV5-6, the J call TRBJ1-1; a weak D match, TRBD1 (6 bases). Germline CDR1 SGHDT, CDR2 YYEEEE. The CDR3 has 14 residues. Deletions cut 5 bases from V and 2 bases from J, with 13 bases between. The CDR3 protein is CASRLRGTNTEAFF. CDR3 DNA: TGTGCCAGCAGGCTGAGGGGGACCAACACTGAAGCTTTCTTT.

In regard to this clone: Relative to the germline gene, one junction end is altered; a read error may explain this. The genes are TRBV7-2 and TRBJ1-2; a weak D match, TRBD1 (5 bases). Germline CDR1 SGHTA, CDR2 FQGNSA. The CDR3 consists of 15 residues. The CDR3 here is CASSLGDSLAYGYTF. For the CDR3, the DNA is TGTGCCAGCAGTTTAGGTGACAGCTTAGCCTATGGCTACACCTTC.

The rearrangement uses TRBV6-6 and TRBJ2-2; D uncertain. V lost 8 bases and J 6 bases, leaving 10 bases between the germline ends. Germline lookup yields CDR1 MNHNY and CDR2 SVGAGI (reference sequence). The CDR3 is 12 amino acids. Here the CDR3 reads CASHVLPGELFF. CDR3 DNA sequence: TGTGCCAGCCACGTACTGCCCGGGGAGCTGTTTTTT.

The rearrangement joins TRBV30 to TRBJ1-1; D is perhaps TRBD1 (5 bases). In germline, CDR1 is GTSNPN, CDR2 SVGIG (reference sequence). Trimming shortened V by 1 base and J by 5 bases, and 5 bases separated the two germline ends. CDR3 length: 11 residues. CDR3 DNA: TGTGCCTGGAGTGGGACAACTGAAGCTTTCTTT. It translates to CAWSGTTEAFF.

The rearrangement uses TRBV6-1 and TRBJ1-4, with D possibly TRBD1 on 6 matching bases. Germline V gives CDR1 MNHNS, CDR2 SASEGT. This CDR3 is 13 amino acids long. V dropped 6 bases and J dropped 7 bases, with 12 bases sitting between them. The CDR3 reads CASRGGTTEKLFF. CDR3 sequence (DNA): TGTGCCAGCAGGGGGGGCACGACTGAAAAACTGTTTTTT.

The V and J genes are TRBV7-2 and TRBJ2-5, with 8 bases lining up with TRBD2. Per germline, CDR1 SGHTA and CDR2 FQGNSA. Losses at the gene ends were 0 bases for V and 1 base for J; bases not matched to a gene: 4. There are 16 residues in the CDR3. CDR3 sequence: CASSLALTSGQETQYF. CDR3 bases: TGTGCCAGCAGCTTAGCGCTAACTAGCGGCCAAGAGACCCAGTACTTC.

The CDR3 region is CASSEGLSGNTIYF. The CDR3, as DNA: TGTGCCAGCAGTGAAGGGCTCTCCGGAAACACCATATATTTT. The V gene is TRBV6-1, the J gene TRBJ1-3; D gene ambiguous. The germline V and J ends were trimmed by 1 base and 4 bases, with 8 bases remaining between them. Germline lookup yields CDR1 MNHNS and CDR2 SASEGT. The CDR3 spans 14 residues.

The gene calls are TRBV7-9 and TRBJ2-7, with D possibly being TRBD1 or TRBD2 (5 bases each). Trimming took off 4 bases at V and 3 bases at J, with 19 bases between the two ends. The CDR3 length is 16 residues. Germline V CDR1 and CDR2: SEHNR, FQNEAQ (reference sequence). CDR3 in DNA: TGTGCCAGCAGCTCCCCTGGGGGACCGTCCCTCTACGAGCAGTACTTC. Its protein product is CASSSPGGPSLYEQYF. The variable domain in full, with the rest retrieved from reference TRBV7-9 and TRBJ2-7, is DTGVSQNPRHKITKRGQNVTFRCDPISEHNRLYWYRQTLGQGPEFLTYFQNEAQLEKSRLLSDRFSAERPKGSFSTLEIQRTEQGDSAMYLCASSSPGGPSLYEQYFGPGTRLTVT.

The chain couples TRBV29-1 to TRBJ2-1, with no clear D. Per the germline V gene, CDR1 is SQVTM and CDR2 is ANQGSEA. The CDR3 extends over 15 amino acids. Trimming took off 5 bases at V and 2 bases at J, with 16 bases between the two ends. CDR3 sequence: CSVFPRQTTYNEQFF. The CDR3 DNA is TGCAGCGTTTTTCCTAGACAAACTACCTACAATGAGCAGTTCTTC.

This clone was detected only once. The rearrangement joins TRBV4-1 to TRBJ2-6; a weak D match, TRBD2 (5 bases). Trimming removed 3 bases at V and 4 bases at J, with 16 bases between. The CDR3 extends over 17 amino acids. Looked up from germline, CDR1 is MGHRA and CDR2 is YSYEKL. For the CDR3, the DNA is TGCGCCAGCAGCCATCCCAGTCGGGGAAGGGGGGCCAACGTCCTGACTTTC. Translating gives CASSHPSRGRGANVLTF.

The genes are TRBV6-5 and TRBJ2-5, with a possible D match to TRBD1 (6 bases). Germline assignment: CDR1 MNHEY and CDR2 SVGAGI. The CDR3 loop spans 14 amino acids. Between the trimmed V and J ends, which lost 7 bases and 5 bases, there was a span of 17 bases. The CDR3 region is CASTPRTDRETQYF. The DNA of the CDR3 is TGTGCCAGCACTCCCCGGACAGATCGGGAGACCCAGTACTTC.

V usage is TRBV7-6 and J usage is TRBJ2-7; TRBD1 matches at 8 bases. The J segment lost 5 bases and the V segment lost 6 bases, leaving 9 bases of the junction unmatched. The CDR3 runs 14 residues. Germline V gene lookup returns CDR1 SGHVS and CDR2 FNYEAQ. CDR3 amino acids: CASRSNRGVNEQYF. The CDR3 bases are TGTGCCAGCAGGTCGAACAGGGGGGTTAACGAGCAGTACTTC. The full variable domain, in which reference TRBV7-6 and TRBJ2-7 provide the parts outside the CDR3, is GAGVSQSPRYKVTKRGQDVALRCDPISGHVSLYWYRQALGQGPEFLTYFNYEAQQDKSGLPNDRFSAERPEGSISTLTIQRTEQRDSAMYRCASRSNRGVNEQYFGPGTRLTVT.

The J gene is TRBJ1-1, the V gene TRBV7-2; 9 positions agree with TRBD1. The CDR3 is 13 amino acids. The germline V gene has CDR1 SGHTA and CDR2 FQGNSA. The junction had 7 bases not matched to a gene; V was cut back by 3 bases and J by 11 bases. The CDR3 DNA reads TGTGCCAGCAGCTTCCCCTGGACAGGGGCGGCTTTCTTT. Translation: CASSFPWTGAAFF.

CDR3 in DNA: TGTGCCAGCAGTGAAGAGGGGCGCGCGGATGGCTACACCTTC. Its translation: CASSEEGRADGYTF. The V gene is TRBV2, the J gene TRBJ1-2, with D maybe TRBD1 (5 bases). CDR3 length: 14 amino acids. Trimming took 1 base from V and 6 from J, leaving 12 bases between them. Per germline, CDR1 SNHLY and CDR2 FYNNEI.

There are a few counts of this clone. The chain joins TRBV6-1 to TRBJ2-7; 8 bases align to TRBD1. Trimming took 8 bases from V and 3 from J; bases not matched to a gene: 6. Germline CDR1 MNHNS, CDR2 SASEGT. This CDR3 is 13 amino acids long. In nucleotides, the CDR3 is TGTGCCAGCCGGGACAGGATGGTCTACGAGCAGTACTTC. Protein: CASRDRMVYEQYF.

The V gene is TRBV7-2, the J gene TRBJ1-5; D ambiguous. The CDR3 consists of 14 residues. In germline, CDR1 is SGHTA, CDR2 FQGNSA. The V end lost 5 bases, the J end lost 3 bases, and 11 bases lay between the germline ends. The CDR3 protein is CASSPVGSNQPQHF. The CDR3 coding sequence is TGTGCCAGCAGCCCAGTGGGATCCAATCAGCCCCAGCATTTT.

The chain uses TRBV7-2 and TRBJ2-2; unclear D gene. With 1 base removed from V and 7 bases from J, the gap between germline ends came to 10 bases. Germline V gene lookup returns CDR1 SGHTA and CDR2 FQGNSA. This CDR3 has 14 amino acids. DNA for the CDR3: TGTGCCAGCAGCTTAGGTAGCCTTCGCGGGGAGCTGTTTTTT. Translated, it gives CASSLGSLRGELFF.

The DNA of the CDR3 is TGTGCCAGCAGTTTAGGACAGGGACCAGATACGCAGTATTTT. Protein product: CASSLGQGPDTQYF. The chain recombines TRBV6-5 with TRBJ2-3; the match to TRBD1 covers 8 bases. The CDR3 extends over 14 amino acids. The junction had 4 bases not matched to a gene; V was cut back by 4 bases and J by 4 bases. CDR1 MNHEY and CDR2 SVGAGI come from the germline V gene.

Note on this clone: One junction end disagrees with the germline gene, perhaps due to a read error. The chain joins TRBV7-7 to TRBJ2-5; 9 bases map to TRBD2. This CDR3 has 15 amino acids. Germline V gene sequence: CDR1 SSHAT, CDR2 FNYEAQ (reference sequence). The CDR3 here is CASSLGLAPLETQYF. For the CDR3, the DNA is TGTGCTAGCAGCCTGGGACTAGCTCCTCTAGAGACCCAGTACTTC.

The gene calls are TRBV29-1 and TRBJ1-3, with 9 bases fitting TRBD1. Germline loops: CDR1 SQVTM, CDR2 ANQGSEA. After removal of 7 bases from V and 4 bases from J, the junction contained 5 bases not matched to a gene. The CDR3 is 13 residues long. The CDR3 DNA reads TGCAGCGGGGGGACAGGGAGCGGAAACACCATATATTTT. This gives the protein CSGGTGSGNTIYF. The full variable domain, rest sourced from reference TRBV29-1 and TRBJ1-3, is SAVISQKPSRDICQRGTSLTIQCQVDSQVTMMFWYRQQPGQSLTLIATANQGSEATYESGFVIDKFPISRPNLTFSTLTVSNMSPEDSSIYLCSGGTGSGNTIYFGEGSWLTVV.

This rearrangement joins TRBV6-4 to TRBJ2-1, with TRBD2 matching over 7 bases. With 6 bases clipped from V and 2 bases from J, the junction kept 7 bases outside the gene matches. The CDR3 loop spans 15 amino acids. CDR1 and CDR2 from the germline V gene are MRHNA and SNTAGT. Here the CDR3 DNA reads TGTGCCAGCAGCGAGGGAGGGCCCCCCTACAATGAGCAGTTCTTC. Amino acids: CASSEGGPPYNEQFF.